Shown below are 17 T cell receptor beta chains from a single sample sequenced in a study of human T cells and chemical hapten exposure (dated by TCRdb to about 2021). The library came from RACE. Sequencing was performed on a NextSeq 500. TCRdb's own reprocessing of the public reads used fastp at Q25 and MiXCR and kept productive beta chains. Every CDR3 protein is listed once, alongside the most common genes and DNA of its rows. The sample table holds 270,000 or so distinct CDR3 sequences, of which roughly 8% were seen once. Around 1.2% of the sample lies in the top ten. The sample's time point label, in plain terms: pre-sensitization, week 0. The treatment or condition label here, explained by the study, means: therapeutic diphenylcyclopropenone sensitization with weekly scalp DPC. The sample here was whole blood, taken in connection with sensitization to the hapten diphenylcyclopropenone (DPC). These receptors were collected from a man between 18 and 29 years old with alopecia areata. Some clones in this sample may be carry-over from other donors' samples.

This clonotype was seen only a few times. The chain joins TRBV6-1 to TRBJ2-7, with D perhaps matching TRBD2 (6 bases). CDR3 length: 13 amino acids. The V and J ends lost 3 bases and 1 base respectively, with 7 bases between them. Germline-derived CDR1 and CDR2 are MNHNS and SASEGT. CDR3 bases: TGTGCCAGCAGTGAGGCGGGATCCTACGAGCAGTACTTC. As protein: CASSEAGSYEQYF.

In this sample, this clonotype turned up many times. The gene calls are TRBV5-5 and TRBJ2-7; TRBD1 or TRBD2 may be the D gene (5 bases each). V gave up 5 bases and J gave up 2 bases, with 14 bases separating them. The CDR3 extends over 14 amino acids. Germline assignment: CDR1 SGHKS and CDR2 YYEKEE (reference sequence). This CDR3 reads CASRREQATYEQYF. In nucleotides, the CDR3 is TGTGCCAGCAGGAGGGAACAGGCAACCTACGAGCAGTACTTC.

The chain employs TRBV9 and TRBJ2-1; 9 positions agree with TRBD1. The CDR3 length is 16 residues. Germline trimming cut 1 base from V and 7 bases from J; bases unmatched to any gene: 9. Germline V CDR1 and CDR2: SGDLS, YYNGEE. CDR3 DNA: TGTGCCAGCAGCGTACAAGGGGACAGGGTTACTAATGAGCAGTTCTTC. Amino acids: CASSVQGDRVTNEQFF.

This clonotype showed up many times. This chain connects TRBV28 to TRBJ1-1, with 8 bases matching TRBD1. In germline, CDR1 is MDHEN, CDR2 SYDVKM. The CDR3 has 15 amino acids. Trimming removed 2 bases from V and 9 bases from J; junction bases left unmatched: 11. CDR3 sequence (DNA): TGTGCCAGCAGTTTACGGACAGGGAGATGGGGGAAAGCTTTCTTT. Amino acid sequence: CASSLRTGRWGKAFF. The full variable domain, with the rest looked up from reference TRBV28 and TRBJ1-1, is DVKVTQSSRYLVKRTGEKVFLECVQDMDHENMFWYRQDPGLGLRLIYFSYDVKMKEKGDIPEGYSVSREKKERFSLILESASTNQTSMYLCASSLRTGRWGKAFFGQGTRLTVV.

This clonotype came up many times. The chain carries TRBV28 and TRBJ1-5, with unresolved D. Germline CDR1 MDHEN, CDR2 SYDVKM. The CDR3 is 12 amino acids. V was cut by 5 bases and J by 5 bases, with 7 bases left in between. CDR3 sequence reads: CASSRADQPQHF. The CDR3 DNA reads as TGTGCCAGCAGTCGAGCTGATCAGCCCCAGCATTTT.

This clonotype was recorded a few times. The chain couples TRBV5-6 to TRBJ1-1; TRBD1 is a possible D gene (6 bases). Per germline, CDR1 SGHDT and CDR2 YYEEEE. The CDR3 runs 13 residues. Trimming cost V 4 bases and J 10 bases, with 17 bases left between them. The CDR3 reads CASSAGYREAAFF. The CDR3 region has the DNA TGTGCCAGCAGCGCCGGGTACAGGGAGGCAGCTTTCTTT. Full variable domain (rest looked up from reference TRBV5-6 and TRBJ1-1): DAGVTQSPTHLIKTRGQQVTLRCSPKSGHDTVSWYQQALGQGPQFIFQYYEEEERQRGNFPDRFSGHQFPNYSSELNVNALLLGDSALYLCASSAGYREAAFFGQGTRLTVV.

The gene calls are TRBV10-3 and TRBJ1-4; D possibly corresponds to TRBD1 (5 bases). CDR1 and CDR2 (germline): ENHRY, SYGVKD. V was clipped by 3 bases and J by 8 bases, with 16 bases between them. The CDR3 loop spans 15 amino acids. This chain's CDR3 is CAISEGAARDEKLFF. As DNA, the CDR3 is TGTGCCATCAGTGAAGGAGCCGCCAGGGACGAAAAACTGTTTTTT.

This clonotype was seen only a few times. This sequence joins TRBV20-1 and TRBJ2-1; D is unresolved. The CDR3 is 14 amino acids. Germline values: CDR1 DFQATT, CDR2 SNEGSKA (reference sequence). Trimming stripped 6 bases from V and 6 bases from J, with 18 bases between. This CDR3 is CSAAPGIGLNEQFF. The CDR3, as DNA: TGCAGTGCGGCGCCGGGTATCGGCCTCAATGAGCAGTTCTTC.

This clonotype was detected ten times or more. This chain uses TRBV5-1 with TRBJ2-3; weak D call: TRBD1 (6 bases). Germline CDR1 is SGHRS and CDR2 is YFSETQ. The CDR3 has 16 residues. The germline V and J ends were trimmed by 3 bases and 0 bases, with 14 bases remaining between them. Here the CDR3 reads CASSYNRASSTDTQYF. In nucleotides, the CDR3 is TGCGCCAGCAGCTACAACAGGGCAAGCAGCACAGATACGCAGTATTTT.

This chain connects TRBV28 to TRBJ2-7, with TRBD1 identical over 9 bases. Germline V gives CDR1 MDHEN, CDR2 SYDVKM. The ends lost 2 bases at V and 6 bases at J; junction bases unmatched: 11. The CDR3 sequence is 16 residues long. The CDR3 DNA is TGTGCCAGCAGTTTACCCCCCGGGACAGGGTTCGGCGAGCAGTACTTC. Residues: CASSLPPGTGFGEQYF.

This clonotype came up a few times. The chain carries TRBV12-3 or TRBV12-4 and TRBJ1-5; a weak D match, TRBD1 (6 bases). CDR3 length: 15 amino acids. V gave up 6 bases and J gave up 6 bases, with 18 bases separating them. The CDR3 protein is CASSLWGLRSQPQHF. CDR3 nucleotides: TGTGCCAGCAGCCTGTGGGGGCTGAGGTCTCAGCCCCAGCATTTT.

The genes are TRBV15 and TRBJ2-7, with D possibly called TRBD1 or TRBD2 (5 bases each). The length of the CDR3 is 13 residues. V lost 5 bases to trimming and J lost 2 bases, with 10 bases between them. CDR1 is LNHNV and CDR2 is YYDKDF in the germline V gene (reference sequence). The CDR3 here is CATSEGLAYEQYV. CDR3 nucleotide sequence: TGTGCCACCAGCGAGGGGCTGGCCTACGAGCAGTACGTC.

The table lists this clonotype with many counts. The chain carries TRBV5-5 and TRBJ2-1; D gene ambiguous. The CDR3 extends over 15 amino acids. From germline, CDR1 is SGHKS and CDR2 YYEKEE (reference sequence). V was pared by 0 bases and J by 8 bases, with 15 bases between. CDR3 nucleotide sequence: TGTGCCAGCAGCTTGGCTGCAGGAGAGGCGTATGAGCAGTTCTTC. The encoded protein is CASSLAAGEAYEQFF.

The rearrangement uses TRBV5-5 and TRBJ1-6; the D is unclear. Trimming removed 0 bases at V and 9 bases at J, with 7 bases between. The germline CDR1 and CDR2 sequences are SGHKS and YYEKEE (reference sequence). The CDR3 runs 13 residues. CDR3 nucleotides: TGTGCCAGCAGCTTGGGCAGCTTTTCACCCCTCCACTTT. Translating it yields CASSLGSFSPLHF.

This clonotype was detected ten times or more. The CDR3 nucleotides are TGTGCCAGCAGCTTTAATTTGGGGGACCCCAATGAGCAGTTCTTC. Protein: CASSFNLGDPNEQFF. The chain couples TRBV11-2 to TRBJ2-1; tentatively, D is TRBD1 or TRBD2 (5 bases each). V gave up 3 bases and J gave up 6 bases, with 15 bases separating them. CDR3 length equals 15 residues. Germline values: CDR1 SGHAT, CDR2 FQNNGV. The full variable domain, in which reference TRBV11-2 and TRBJ2-1 provide the parts outside the CDR3, is EAGVAQSPRYKIIEKRQSVAFWCNPISGHATLYWYQQILGQGPKLLIQFQNNGVVDDSQLPKDRFSAERLKGVDSTLKIQPAKLEDSAVYLCASSFNLGDPNEQFFGPGTRLTVL.

This rearrangement joins TRBV29-1 to TRBJ2-3, with D possibly matching TRBD1 (6 bases). Trimming took off 3 bases at V and 0 bases at J, with 16 bases between the two ends. Germline assignment: CDR1 SQVTM and CDR2 ANQGSEA. The CDR3 is 16 amino acids. The CDR3 bases are TGCAGCGTTGAGATAAGAAGGGGGAGAAGCACAGATACGCAGTATTTT. As protein: CSVEIRRGRSTDTQYF.

This clonotype appeared a few times. The rearrangement uses TRBV29-1 and TRBJ2-5, with D tentatively TRBD1 (6 bases). Germline CDR1 SQVTM, CDR2 ANQGSEA. The V and J ends lost 6 bases and 4 bases respectively, with 12 bases between them. This CDR3 has 12 residues. The CDR3 spells CSVATGRETQYF. CDR3 nucleotide sequence: TGCAGCGTGGCCACAGGGAGAGAGACCCAGTACTTC.